This T cell receptor (beta chain) was identified in a study of blood T cell repertoires in COVID-19. Study at large: The United States, Italy and Spain supplied acute and convalescent COVID-19 samples.

Per the study methods: The assay estimated nucleated cells by amplifying reference gene primers. Measured with immunoSEQ multiplex PCR; TCRdb has only the in-frame clones, and not every one. D and trimming were read from the DNA, whereas the V and J calls and clone size are those reported in that table. The sample shows under 50,000 clones, around nine tenths of them seen only once. This CDR3 is 17 amino acids long. V was pared by 4 bases and J by 4 bases, with 13 bases of the junction left unmatched. Looked up from germline, CDR1 is SGDLS and CDR2 is YYNGEE. The receptor was isolated from a man aged 55 to 69 with COVID-19, enrolled during active disease. The gene calls are TRBV9 and TRBJ2-2, with 7 bases identical to TRBD2. The sequenced sample was peripheral blood. The chain's CDR3 is CASSISAGEGSTGELFF. CDR3 in DNA: TGTGCCAGCAGCATCTCAGCCGGGGAGGGCAGCACCGGGGAGCTGTTTTTT.